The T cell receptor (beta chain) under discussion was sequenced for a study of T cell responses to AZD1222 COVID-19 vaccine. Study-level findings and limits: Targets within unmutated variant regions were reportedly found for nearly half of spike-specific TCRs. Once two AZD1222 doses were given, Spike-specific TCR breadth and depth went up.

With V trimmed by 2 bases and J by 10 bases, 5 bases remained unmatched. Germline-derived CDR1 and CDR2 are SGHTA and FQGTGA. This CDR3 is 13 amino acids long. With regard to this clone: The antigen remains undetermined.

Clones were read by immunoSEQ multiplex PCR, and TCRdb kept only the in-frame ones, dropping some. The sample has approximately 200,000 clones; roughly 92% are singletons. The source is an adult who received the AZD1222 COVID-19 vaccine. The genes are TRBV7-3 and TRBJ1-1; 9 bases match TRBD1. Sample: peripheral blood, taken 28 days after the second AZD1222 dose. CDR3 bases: TGTGCCAGCAGCTTAGGACAGGGGCTGGGAGCTTTCTTT. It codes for CASSLGQGLGAFF.